This TCR beta chain was found in a study of CD8+ T cells in alopecia areata. Regarding the study as a whole: Under tofacitinib, fewer expanded CD8+ clones appeared among the top 100 scalp clones.

The CDR3 sequence is 13 residues long. Germline-derived CDR1 and CDR2 are SGHVS and FNYEAQ. Trimming pared 5 bases from V and 5 bases from J, leaving 12 bases between. cDNA serving as the sequencing template came from extracted, reverse transcribed RNA. Here immunoSEQ multiplex PCR was the method, and the copy in TCRdb shows in-frame clones only, minus some. The data hold over 80,000 clones, with about 40% observed a single time. In its sample, this clone was seen a few times. What it recognizes is unknown. Sample treatment: oral pan-JAK inhibitor, 5-10 mg twice daily. This TCR was recovered from a human donor with alopecia areata. The V and J genes are TRBV7-6 and TRBJ2-5; no clear D. The sample in question was CD8+ T cells sorted from blood, obtained at week 24, from a patient treated with tofacitinib. The DNA of the CDR3 is TGTGCCAGCAGCGCGGACCGCGATGAGACCCAGTACTTC. Translation gives CASSADRDETQYF. Together with reference TRBV7-6 and TRBJ2-5, the CDR3 gives the full variable domain: GAGVSQSPRYKVTKRGQDVALRCDPISGHVSLYWYRQALGQGPEFLTYFNYEAQQDKSGLPNDRFSAERPEGSISTLTIQRTEQRDSAMYRCASSADRDETQYFGPGTRLLVL.